The clone carrying this T cell receptor beta chain was picked up a small number of times. The sample comes from a study of shared clonotypes between healthy human individuals. Turning to the study itself: Donors had three CD4 naive, three CD4 memory, two CD8 naive and one CD8 memory plate apiece.

In the original processing: For the immunoSEQ data, sequences were junction-only without quality scores, so filtering differed. Sequencing was performed with immunoSEQ multiplex PCR; in TCRdb, only in-frame clones are kept and a portion is missing. Clone size and the V and J calls come from that table; the DNA yielded D and trimming. The sample has about 2.2 million clones; 90% to 95% are singletons. Naivety among CD8 cells was defined by CD45RO negativity and positive CCR7 selection, thereby excluding terminally differentiated effector memory CD45RA+ cells. The CDR3 is made up of 15 amino acids. Per germline, CDR1 MNHEY and CDR2 SVGAGI. After removal of 0 bases from V and 3 bases from J, the junction contained 2 bases not matched to a gene.

This TCR came from a man between 18 and 35 years old in good health. Some clones in this sample may be carry-over from other donors' samples. Sequencing used naive CD8+ T cells from PBMCs. The chain couples TRBV6-5 to TRBJ1-5; 7 bases align to TRBD1. CDR3 loop: CASSYSGQHNQPQHF. CDR3 in DNA: TGTGCCAGCAGTTACTCGGGACAGCACAATCAGCCCCAGCATTTT.